These 13 T cell receptor beta chains were sequenced from one sample in a study of metastatic and nonmetastatic thyroid tumors. Before thyroid surgery, none of the patients had received any treatment. With MiXCR, TCRdb reprocessed the PCR reads. Of about 43,000 clones listed, around 2.9% were seen once; the top ten hold roughly 9.1%. The sequenced sample consisted of blood. The source of these receptors is a female donor with papillary thyroid cancer or a benign thyroid nodule (not recorded which). Some clones in this sample may be carry-over from other donors' samples.

This clone was seen only a few times. The V and J genes are TRBV6-8 and TRBJ1-2; no firm D call. The CDR3 runs to 13 residues. Germline CDR1 reads MNHGY; CDR2 reads SAAAGT. V was pared by 5 bases and J by 3 bases, with 10 bases between. In DNA, the CDR3 is TGTGCCAGCAGTCAAACCAGTCACTATGGCTACACCTTC. It yields the protein CASSQTSHYGYTF.

This clone was found many times. V usage is TRBV20-1 and J usage is TRBJ2-3; the D gene is possibly TRBD2 (5 bases). In germline, CDR1 is DFQATT, CDR2 SNEGSKA (reference sequence). V was shortened by 5 bases and J by 0 bases, with 12 bases between the two germline ends. The CDR3 has 14 residues. CDR3 nucleotides: TGCAGTGCTTGGGAGTCAATTAGCACAGATACGCAGTATTTT. Translating it yields CSAWESISTDTQYF.

There are a few counts of this clone. Other DNA sequences from this sample encode an identical CDR3 as well. The CDR3 sequence: CASTSRLAGDTDTQYF. In nucleotides, the CDR3 is TGTGCCAGCACTTCCCGACTAGCGGGAGACACCGATACGCAGTATTTT. This rearrangement joins TRBV27 to TRBJ2-3; 12 nucleotides agree with TRBD2. The ends lost 7 bases at V and 6 bases at J; junction bases unmatched: 11. The V gene's germline CDR1 is MNHEY and CDR2 SMNVEV (reference sequence). This CDR3 comprises 16 residues.

This clone was observed at least ten times. The rearrangement uses TRBV5-4 and TRBJ2-5; D possibly matches TRBD1 or TRBD2 (6 bases each). This CDR3 spans 14 amino acids. The germline V gene has CDR1 SGHNT and CDR2 YYREEE (reference sequence). Trimming took 5 bases from V and 5 from J, leaving 16 bases between them. The CDR3 DNA reads TGTGCCAGCAGTTTGAAAAGGGGGGAGGAGACCCAGTACTTC. The encoded protein is CASSLKRGEETQYF.

As to this clone: In the same sample, other DNA sequences code for this CDR3. The chain combines TRBV6-1 with TRBJ1-6; D gene uncertain. Germline-derived CDR1 and CDR2 are MNHNS and SASEGT. There are 14 residues in the CDR3. V shed 4 bases and J shed 4 bases, with 8 bases lying between them. CDR3 region: CASSAGPYNSPLHF. The CDR3 DNA reads TGTGCCAGCAGTGCCGGGCCTTATAATTCACCCCTCCACTTT.

This clone appeared a few times. The V gene is TRBV20-1, the J gene TRBJ1-2; D ambiguous. Germline V CDR1 and CDR2: DFQATT, SNEGSKA (reference sequence). The CDR3 is 15 residues long. V lost 6 bases, J lost 6 bases, and 23 bases lay in between. The CDR3 nucleotides read TGCAGTGCCCGACGGCGTGAGCTTGCGTGGGATGGCTACACCTTC. Residues: CSARRRELAWDGYTF.

This clone came up many times. The chain carries TRBV10-3 and TRBJ2-5, with D unclear. The CDR3 length is 13 residues. Germline V lookup: CDR1 ENHRY, CDR2 SYGVKD. V gave up 2 bases and J gave up 0 bases, with 4 bases separating them. In DNA, the CDR3 is TGTGCCATCAGTGAGACAGACCAAGAGACCCAGTACTTC. This sequence encodes CAISETDQETQYF.

Ten or more counts support this clone. The genes are TRBV6-1 and TRBJ2-3; no firm D call. CDR1 and CDR2 from the germline V gene are MNHNS and SASEGT. The CDR3 length is 12 residues. V was cut by 2 bases and J by 5 bases, with 5 bases left in between. The CDR3 DNA sequence: TGTGCCAGCAGTGAAAGAGTAGATACGCAGTATTTT. This sequence encodes CASSERVDTQYF.

This clone was counted only a few times. J is TRBJ2-7 and V is TRBV6-1; tentative D call: TRBD2 (6 bases). Germline V CDR1 and CDR2: MNHNS, SASEGT. The CDR3 is 14 amino acids. V lost 6 bases, J lost 1 base, and 13 bases lay in between. CDR3 bases: TGTGCCAGCAGAGATACGGGGGTGTCCTACGAGCAGTACTTC. Protein product: CASRDTGVSYEQYF.

This clone was counted between two and nine times. The V gene is TRBV6-2 or TRBV6-3, the J gene TRBJ2-7; D is undetermined. Germline V gene lookup returns CDR1 MNHEY and CDR2 SVGEGT. This CDR3 region has 15 residues. V dropped 0 bases and J dropped 2 bases, with 11 bases sitting between them. CDR3 region: CASSYSDSSTYEQYF. CDR3 DNA: TGTGCCAGCAGTTACTCCGACTCCTCCACCTACGAGCAGTACTTC.

This clone was counted many times. A much larger clone is a single base away; this may be a read error. The identical CDR3 is also encoded by other nucleotide sequences in the sample. The gene calls are TRBV5-5 and TRBJ1-4; D remains ambiguous. CDR3 length: 15 amino acids. Germline V gene lookup returns CDR1 SGHKS and CDR2 YYEKEE (reference sequence). The CDR3 protein is CASSFLGGSGEKPFF. Here the CDR3 DNA reads TGTGCCAGCAGCTTTCTCGGCGGAAGCGGGGAAAAACCGTTCTTT.

There are many counts of this clone. In the same sample, other DNA sequences code for this CDR3. The chain couples TRBV5-1 to TRBJ2-3, with 8 bases aligning to TRBD1. Germline CDR1 is SGHRS and CDR2 is YFSETQ. J was trimmed by 3 bases and V by 3 bases; bases with no gene match: 3. The CDR3 consists of 14 residues. CDR3: CASSSGQGTDTQYF. CDR3 sequence (DNA): TGCGCCAGCAGCTCTGGACAGGGTACAGATACGCAGTATTTT.

The sample holds many counts of this clone. The rearrangement uses TRBV11-2 and TRBJ1-1; 8 bases are shared with TRBD1. After removal of 4 bases from V and 0 bases from J, the junction contained 7 bases not matched to a gene. CDR3 length: 16 amino acids. Germline CDR1 reads SGHAT; CDR2 reads FQNNGV. Here the CDR3 reads CASSSLGQDMNTEAFF. The CDR3 DNA is TGTGCCAGCAGCTCCCTGGGACAGGACATGAACACTGAAGCTTTCTTT.